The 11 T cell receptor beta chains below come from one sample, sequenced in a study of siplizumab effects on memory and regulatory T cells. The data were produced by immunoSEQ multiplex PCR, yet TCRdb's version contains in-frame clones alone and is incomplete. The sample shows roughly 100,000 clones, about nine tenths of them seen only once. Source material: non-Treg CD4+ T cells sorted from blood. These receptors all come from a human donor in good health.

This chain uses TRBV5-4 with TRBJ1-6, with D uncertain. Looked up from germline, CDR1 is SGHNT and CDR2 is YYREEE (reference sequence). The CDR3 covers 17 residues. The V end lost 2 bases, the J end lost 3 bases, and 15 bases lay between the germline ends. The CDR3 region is CASSFLSEPRYNSPLHF. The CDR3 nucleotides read TGTGCCAGCAGCTTTTTATCGGAGCCTCGCTATAATTCACCCCTCCACTTT.

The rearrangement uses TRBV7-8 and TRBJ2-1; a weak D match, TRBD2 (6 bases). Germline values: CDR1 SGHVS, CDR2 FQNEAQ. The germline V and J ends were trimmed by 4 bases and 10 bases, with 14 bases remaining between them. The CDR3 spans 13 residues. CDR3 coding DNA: TGTGCCAGCAGCTCCAGACTAGTTCAGGAGCAGTTCTTC. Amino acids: CASSSRLVQEQFF.

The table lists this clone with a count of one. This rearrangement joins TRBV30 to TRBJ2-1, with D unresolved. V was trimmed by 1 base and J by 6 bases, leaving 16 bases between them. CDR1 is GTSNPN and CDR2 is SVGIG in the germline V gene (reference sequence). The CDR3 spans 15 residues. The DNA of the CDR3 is TGTGCCTGGAGTGCTTGGCGGACCCCTACCAATGAGCAGTTCTTC. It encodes CAWSAWRTPTNEQFF.

Written as DNA, the CDR3 is TGTGCCAGCAGCTCCGGGACAGGGAGCAATCAGCCCCAGCATTTT. It is translated as CASSSGTGSNQPQHF. V and J are TRBV7-9 and TRBJ1-5, with TRBD1 matching 9 bases. Trimming cost V 4 bases and J 1 base; bases outside gene matches: 2. CDR1 is SEHNR and CDR2 is FQNEAQ in the germline V gene (reference sequence). This CDR3 has 15 residues. The full variable domain, its missing parts supplied by reference TRBV7-9 and TRBJ1-5, is DTGVSQNPRHKITKRGQNVTFRCDPISEHNRLYWYRQTLGQGPEFLTYFQNEAQLEKSRLLSDRFSAERPKGSFSTLEIQRTEQGDSAMYLCASSSGTGSNQPQHFGDGTRLSIL.

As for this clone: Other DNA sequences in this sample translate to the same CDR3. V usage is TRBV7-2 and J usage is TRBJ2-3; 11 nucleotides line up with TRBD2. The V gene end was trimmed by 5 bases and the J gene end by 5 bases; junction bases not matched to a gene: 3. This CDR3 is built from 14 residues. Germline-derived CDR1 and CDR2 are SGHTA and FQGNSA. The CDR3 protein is CASSLGLAGDTQYF. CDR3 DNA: TGTGCCAGCAGCCTCGGACTAGCGGGAGATACGCAGTATTTT. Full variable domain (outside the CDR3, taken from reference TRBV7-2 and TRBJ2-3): GAGVSQSPSNKVTEKGKDVELRCDPISGHTALYWYRQSLGQGLEFLIYFQGNSAPDKSGLPSDRFSAERTGGSVSTLTIQRTQQEDSAVYLCASSLGLAGDTQYFGPGTRLTVL.

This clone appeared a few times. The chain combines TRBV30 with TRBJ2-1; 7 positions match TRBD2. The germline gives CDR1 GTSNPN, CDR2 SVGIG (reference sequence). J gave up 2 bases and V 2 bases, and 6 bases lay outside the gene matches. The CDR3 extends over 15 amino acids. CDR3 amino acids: CAWSPTAGAYNEQFF. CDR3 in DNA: TGTGCCTGGAGTCCGACCGCGGGGGCCTACAATGAGCAGTTCTTC.

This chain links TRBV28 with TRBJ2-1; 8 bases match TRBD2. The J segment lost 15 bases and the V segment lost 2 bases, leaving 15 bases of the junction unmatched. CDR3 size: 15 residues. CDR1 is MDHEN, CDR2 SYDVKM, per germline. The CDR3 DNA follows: TGTGCCAGCAGTTTAGGTGGCCGGGAGGGCCGAAGCTGGTTCTTC. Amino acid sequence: CASSLGGREGRSWFF. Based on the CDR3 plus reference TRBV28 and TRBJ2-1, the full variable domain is DVKVTQSSRYLVKRTGEKVFLECVQDMDHENMFWYRQDPGLGLRLIYFSYDVKMKEKGDIPEGYSVSREKKERFSLILESASTNQTSMYLCASSLGGREGRSWFFGPGTRLTVL.

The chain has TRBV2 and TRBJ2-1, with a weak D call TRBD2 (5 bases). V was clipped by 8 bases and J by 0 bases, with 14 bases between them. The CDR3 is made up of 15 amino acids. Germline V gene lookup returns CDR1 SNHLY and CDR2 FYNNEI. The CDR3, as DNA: TGTGCCAGCGAGGTGGCGGGCCGCTCCTACAATGAGCAGTTCTTC. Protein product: CASEVAGRSYNEQFF.

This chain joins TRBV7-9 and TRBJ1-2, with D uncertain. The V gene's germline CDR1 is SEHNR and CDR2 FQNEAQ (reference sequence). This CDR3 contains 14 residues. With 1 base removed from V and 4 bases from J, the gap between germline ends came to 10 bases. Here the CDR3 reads CASSLEVGVYGYTF. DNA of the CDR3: TGTGCCAGCAGCTTAGAGGTCGGGGTCTATGGCTACACCTTC.

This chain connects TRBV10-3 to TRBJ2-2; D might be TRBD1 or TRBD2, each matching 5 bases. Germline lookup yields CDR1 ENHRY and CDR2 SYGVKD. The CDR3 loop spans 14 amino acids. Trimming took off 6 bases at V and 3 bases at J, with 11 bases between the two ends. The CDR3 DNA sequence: TGTGCCATCAGGCCCGGGACCCACACCGGGGAGCTGTTTTTT. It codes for CAIRPGTHTGELFF.

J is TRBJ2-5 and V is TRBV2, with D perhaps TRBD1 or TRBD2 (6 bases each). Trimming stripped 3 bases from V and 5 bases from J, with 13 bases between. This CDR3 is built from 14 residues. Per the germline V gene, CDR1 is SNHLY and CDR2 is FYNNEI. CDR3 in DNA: TGTGCCAGCAGTGAGGTCCAGGGGAGGGAGACCCAGTACTTC. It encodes CASSEVQGRETQYF.